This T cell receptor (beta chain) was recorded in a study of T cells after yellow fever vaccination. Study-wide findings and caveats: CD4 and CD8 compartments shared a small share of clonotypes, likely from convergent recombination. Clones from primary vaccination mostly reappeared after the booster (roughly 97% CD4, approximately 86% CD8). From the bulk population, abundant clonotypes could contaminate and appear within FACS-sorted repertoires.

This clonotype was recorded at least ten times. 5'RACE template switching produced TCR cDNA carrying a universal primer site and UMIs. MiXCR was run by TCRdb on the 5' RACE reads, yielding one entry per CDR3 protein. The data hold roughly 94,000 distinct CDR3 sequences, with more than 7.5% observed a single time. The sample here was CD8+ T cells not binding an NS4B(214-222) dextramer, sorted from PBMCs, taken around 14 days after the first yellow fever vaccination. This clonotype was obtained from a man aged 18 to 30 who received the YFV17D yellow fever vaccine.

The DNA of the CDR3 is TGCAGCGTTGAAGGGCTAGCGGGGTACAATGAGCAGTTCTTC. This sequence encodes CSVEGLAGYNEQFF. The chain couples TRBV29-1 to TRBJ2-1; 9 bases are a match to TRBD2. V lost 1 base, J lost 4 bases, and 2 bases stayed unmatched. The CDR3 is 14 amino acids. Germline CDR1 and CDR2: SQVTM and ANQGSEA.